These 29 T cell receptor beta chains share one sample of origin, sequenced in a study of blood T cell repertoires in COVID-19. The assay was immunoSEQ multiplex PCR, and TCRdb's table has in-frame clones only and misses some. The sample yields some 100,000 clones, approximately 80% seen once. What was sequenced was peripheral blood. The receptors were sampled from a woman in her 70s with acute or convalescent COVID-19.

V gene TRBV7-9 combines with J gene TRBJ2-7; TRBD1 is a possible D gene (6 bases). Germline V CDR1 and CDR2: SEHNR, FQNEAQ (reference sequence). The CDR3 consists of 14 residues. Trimming cost V 1 base and J 2 bases, with 9 bases left between them. The CDR3 sequence: CASSLGRTAYEQYF. CDR3 in DNA: TGTGCCAGCAGCTTAGGTAGGACAGCCTACGAGCAGTACTTC.

The gene calls are TRBV9 and TRBJ2-3; weak D call: TRBD2 (6 bases). The germline V gene has CDR1 SGDLS and CDR2 YYNGEE. The CDR3 contains 14 residues. V lost 4 bases, J lost 4 bases, and 13 bases lay in between. CDR3 sequence: CASSPHRRADTQYF. CDR3 nucleotide sequence: TGTGCCAGCAGCCCCCACCGGAGGGCAGATACGCAGTATTTT.

The J gene is TRBJ1-3, the V gene TRBV28; 8 bases agree with TRBD1. The V gene's germline CDR1 is MDHEN and CDR2 SYDVKM. The CDR3 length is 14 residues. The V and J ends lost 6 bases and 3 bases, in that order; junction bases with no gene match: 4. CDR3 region: CASRGDRIGNTIYF. The CDR3 region has the DNA TGTGCCAGCAGAGGGGACAGGATTGGAAACACCATATATTTT.

J is TRBJ2-1 and V is TRBV9, with 9 nucleotides matching TRBD2. Germline V CDR1 and CDR2: SGDLS, YYNGEE. J lost 5 bases, V lost 1 base, and 4 bases had no gene match. The CDR3 runs to 15 residues. CDR3 region: CASSVRTSADNEQFF. In DNA form, the CDR3 reads TGTGCCAGCAGCGTAAGGACTAGCGCGGACAATGAGCAGTTCTTC.

The rearrangement joins TRBV5-8 to TRBJ2-5; D is unclear. Deletions cut 2 bases from V and 5 bases from J, with 13 bases between. This CDR3 region has 14 residues. CDR1 and CDR2 from the germline V gene are SGHTS and YDEGEE. The CDR3 DNA sequence: TGTGCCAGCAGCTTCGGGTCCCGGCTCGAGACCCAGTACTTC. Translation: CASSFGSRLETQYF.

This clone is a singleton in its sample. The chain carries TRBV5-6 and TRBJ2-1; TRBD2 matches 7 bases. This CDR3 spans 11 amino acids. Trimming cost V 7 bases and J 10 bases; bases outside gene matches: 5. CDR1 and CDR2 (germline): SGHDT, YYEEEE. CDR3 amino acids: CASSAAGEQFF. Here the CDR3 DNA reads TGTGCCAGCTCGGCAGCGGGGGAGCAGTTCTTC.

This clone has only a few counts. The chain has TRBV12-3 or TRBV12-4 and TRBJ1-1; the D is unclear. V shed 7 bases and J shed 1 base, with 10 bases lying between them. The CDR3 spans 13 residues. In DNA, the CDR3 is TGTGCCAGCACTGATCACACGAACACTGAAGCTTTCTTT. This gives the protein CASTDHTNTEAFF.

Of note for this clone: One junction end disagrees with the germline gene, perhaps due to a read error. J is TRBJ2-5 and V is TRBV6-5; 11 bases agree with TRBD1. Germline V gene lookup returns CDR1 MNHEY and CDR2 SVGAGI. CDR3 length: 15 residues. CDR3 sequence (DNA): TGTGGCAGCAAGCGAATGGGACAGGGGGGAGAGACCCAGTACTTC. As protein: CGSKRMGQGGETQYF.

The gene calls are TRBV6-4 and TRBJ1-1, with D unresolved. Germline loops: CDR1 MRHNA, CDR2 SNTAGT. This CDR3 comprises 14 residues. The V and J ends lost 2 bases and 5 bases respectively, with 12 bases between them. CDR3 DNA: TGTGCCAGCAGTGACACCAATCGACATACTGAAGCTTTCTTT. It translates to CASSDTNRHTEAFF.

The chain uses TRBV7-6 and TRBJ1-1; no clear D gene. Trimming removed 2 bases at V and 0 bases at J, with 16 bases between. This CDR3 has 17 residues. CDR1 and CDR2 (germline): SGHVS, FNYEAQ. In nucleotides, the CDR3 is TGTGCCAGCAGCTTAACCGGGCCCGGGGTAGTGAACACTGAAGCTTTCTTT. This gives the protein CASSLTGPGVVNTEAFF.

CDR3 sequence: CASSSPPAIHEQFF. The CDR3 DNA is TGTGCCAGCAGCTCGCCGCCAGCGATCCATGAGCAGTTCTTC. The chain carries TRBV11-3 and TRBJ2-1; D is uncertain. CDR3 size: 14 residues. The germline CDR1 and CDR2 sequences are SGHNT and YENEEA. V lost 4 bases and J 8 bases, leaving 15 bases between the germline ends.

The chain has TRBV2 and TRBJ2-5, with TRBD2 as a possible D gene (7 bases). The CDR3 consists of 13 residues. Between the trimmed V and J ends, which lost 6 bases and 4 bases, there was a span of 12 bases. The germline V gene has CDR1 SNHLY and CDR2 FYNNEI. The CDR3 nucleotides are TGTGCCAGCAGCGGGGGGCCTCGAGAGACCCAGTACTTC. Translating it yields CASSGGPRETQYF.

The V and J genes are TRBV12-3 or TRBV12-4 and TRBJ1-1; TRBD1 is a possible D gene (5 bases). V dropped 3 bases and J dropped 9 bases, with 14 bases sitting between them. The CDR3 loop spans 13 amino acids. CDR3 nucleotide sequence: TGTGCCAGCAGTTTTTCAGGGTTGGGCCAAGCTTTCTTT. Its translation is CASSFSGLGQAFF.

This clone was counted a few times. V is TRBV28 and J is TRBJ1-2; the D gene is possibly TRBD1 (6 bases). Trimming removed 6 bases from V and 5 bases from J, with 16 bases in between. CDR1 is MDHEN and CDR2 is SYDVKM in the germline V gene. This CDR3 has 14 residues. CDR3 sequence reads: CASRPPGQQYGYTF. The CDR3 coding sequence is TGTGCCAGCAGGCCCCCCGGACAGCAGTATGGCTACACCTTC.

This chain uses TRBV5-1 with TRBJ1-1, with 10 bases aligning to TRBD1. Germline trimming cut 4 bases from V and 6 bases from J; bases unmatched to any gene: 9. The CDR3 is 15 amino acids. Germline V lookup: CDR1 SGHRS, CDR2 YFSETQ. CDR3: CASSADRGLNPEAFF. The CDR3 DNA reads TGCGCCAGCAGCGCCGACAGGGGGCTAAACCCTGAAGCTTTCTTT. The full variable domain, its missing parts supplied by reference TRBV5-1 and TRBJ1-1, is KAGVTQTPRYLIKTRGQQVTLSCSPISGHRSVSWYQQTPGQGLQFLFEYFSETQRNKGNFPGRFSGRQFSNSRSEMNVSTLELGDSALYLCASSADRGLNPEAFFGQGTRLTVV.

In this sample, this clone turned up once. This chain joins TRBV11-2 and TRBJ2-3; 9 bases match TRBD2. Trimming cost V 1 base and J 2 bases; bases outside gene matches: 4. Germline-derived CDR1 and CDR2 are SGHAT and FQNNGV. This CDR3 has 16 residues. The CDR3 region has the DNA TGTGCCAGCAGCTTAGGGCTAGCGGGGACCACAGATACGCAGTATTTT. Encoded protein: CASSLGLAGTTDTQYF. Variable domain in full (rest from reference TRBV11-2 and TRBJ2-3): EAGVAQSPRYKIIEKRQSVAFWCNPISGHATLYWYQQILGQGPKLLIQFQNNGVVDDSQLPKDRFSAERLKGVDSTLKIQPAKLEDSAVYLCASSLGLAGTTDTQYFGPGTRLTVL.

This chain's CDR3 is CASGTGQGIYGYTF. CDR3 bases: TGTGCTAGTGGCACTGGACAGGGAATCTATGGCTACACCTTC. V usage is TRBV12-5 and J usage is TRBJ1-2, with 8 bases identical to TRBD1. The CDR3 runs 14 residues. Germline trimming cut 6 bases from V and 4 bases from J; bases unmatched to any gene: 7. The germline CDR1 and CDR2 sequences are LGHNT and FRNRAP.

The chain is built from TRBV7-6 and TRBJ2-1, with 14 positions matching TRBD2. The V gene's germline CDR1 is SGHVS and CDR2 FNYEAQ. The length of the CDR3 is 16 residues. Germline trimming cut 5 bases from V and 8 bases from J; bases unmatched to any gene: 8. CDR3 bases: TGTGCCAGCAGCAAGGGACTAGCGGGGGATATTCATGAGCAGTTCTTC. Encoded protein: CASSKGLAGDIHEQFF.

V gene TRBV6-5 combines with J gene TRBJ1-5; D possibly corresponds to TRBD1 (6 bases). CDR1 and CDR2 from the germline V gene are MNHEY and SVGAGI. V was pared by 6 bases and J by 4 bases, with 16 bases between. This CDR3 contains 15 residues. In nucleotides, the CDR3 is TGTGCCAGCAGGATAGCCGGGACAAGTAATCAGCCCCAGCATTTT. Encoded protein: CASRIAGTSNQPQHF.

J is TRBJ1-5 and V is TRBV6-2 or TRBV6-3; the D gene is possibly TRBD1 (5 bases). In germline, CDR1 is MNHEY, CDR2 SVGEGT. The V end was cut by 6 bases, the J end by 2 bases, with 14 bases between. The CDR3 sequence is 15 residues long. The CDR3 region is CASSWGGSGNQPQHF. DNA of the CDR3: TGTGCCAGCAGCTGGGGGGGGAGCGGCAATCAGCCCCAGCATTTT.

This chain uses TRBV18 with TRBJ1-1, with D possibly TRBD1 on 5 matching bases. Germline loops: CDR1 KGHSH, CDR2 LQKENI. The germline V and J ends were trimmed by 3 bases and 3 bases, with 5 bases remaining between them. The CDR3 spans 12 residues. This CDR3 is CASSPRDTEAFF. The CDR3 region has the DNA TGTGCCAGCTCACCCAGGGACACTGAAGCTTTCTTT.

The CDR3 loop is CASSQDGGTGNYGYTF. CDR3 nucleotides: TGCGCCAGCAGCCAAGATGGGGGGACAGGGAACTATGGCTACACCTTC. The chain links TRBV4-1 to TRBJ1-2; 9 nucleotides align to TRBD1. The CDR3 covers 16 residues. Trimming removed 0 bases from V and 2 bases from J; junction bases left unmatched: 4. Germline CDR1 reads MGHRA; CDR2 reads YSYEKL.

The rearrangement uses TRBV15 and TRBJ1-1; no clear D gene. This CDR3 region has 13 residues. V lost 0 bases to trimming and J lost 11 bases, with 13 bases between them. CDR1 and CDR2 (germline): LNHNV, YYDKDF (reference sequence). The CDR3 DNA is TGTGCCACCAGCAGAGATCTAGAGAGACGGGCTTTCTTT. It encodes CATSRDLERRAFF.

The chain combines TRBV19 with TRBJ2-5; D is possibly TRBD2 (7 bases). The germline V and J ends were trimmed by 5 bases and 4 bases, with 17 bases remaining between them. Germline-derived CDR1 and CDR2 are LNHDA and SQIVND (reference sequence). The length of the CDR3 is 15 residues. The CDR3, as DNA: TGTGCCAGTAGTCATCCTGGGGGGGGCAGAGAGACCCAGTACTTC. It translates to CASSHPGGGRETQYF.

The CDR3 is CASSLGPGLFF. The CDR3, as DNA: TGTGCCAGCAGCTTAGGCCCCGGGCTGTTTTTT. V gene TRBV7-9 combines with J gene TRBJ1-4; D gene ambiguous. Trimming left V 1 base short and J 14 bases short, with 8 bases between. Looked up from germline, CDR1 is SEHNR and CDR2 is FQNEAQ (reference sequence). The CDR3 is 11 residues long. The full variable domain, in which reference TRBV7-9 and TRBJ1-4 provide the parts outside the CDR3, is DTGVSQNPRHKITKRGQNVTFRCDPISEHNRLYWYRQTLGQGPEFLTYFQNEAQLEKSRLLSDRFSAERPKGSFSTLEIQRTEQGDSAMYLCASSLGPGLFFGSGTQLSVL.

The chain uses TRBV2 and TRBJ2-2, with D possibly matching TRBD2 (5 bases). The germline V gene encodes CDR1 SNHLY and CDR2 FYNNEI. This CDR3 region has 14 residues. V lost 8 bases and J lost 1, with 11 bases in between. CDR3 residues: CASRGIKNTGELFF. CDR3 nucleotide sequence: TGTGCCAGCCGAGGGATAAAGAACACCGGGGAGCTGTTTTTT. The whole variable domain, remainder taken from reference TRBV2 and TRBJ2-2, is EPEVTQTPSHQVTQMGQEVILRCVPISNHLYFYWYRQILGQKVEFLVSFYNNEISEKSEIFDDQFSVERPDGSNFTLKIRSTKLEDSAMYFCASRGIKNTGELFFGEGSRLTVL.

The rearrangement uses TRBV7-3 and TRBJ2-5, with D perhaps matching TRBD1 (6 bases). The CDR3 is made up of 15 amino acids. Germline loops: CDR1 SGHTA, CDR2 FQGTGA. V shed 4 bases and J shed 2 bases, with 14 bases lying between them. The CDR3, as DNA: TGTGCCAGCAGCTCGGGGCGCGGACAGCAAGAGACCCAGTACTTC. This translates into CASSSGRGQQETQYF.

V and J are TRBV12-3 or TRBV12-4 and TRBJ1-1; tentative D call: TRBD1 (5 bases). The CDR3 has 13 residues. V lost 5 bases, J lost 4 bases, and 11 bases lay in between. CDR3 in amino acids: CASSGGVGTEAFF. For the CDR3, the DNA is TGTGCCAGCAGTGGGGGGGTAGGCACTGAAGCTTTCTTT.

The chain has TRBV7-5 and TRBJ1-1; the table names TRBD1, a call not compared with the DNA. TRBV7-5 is given as a pseudogene. The CDR3 loop spans 17 amino acids. The CDR3 sequence: CARSLPRGQHPNTEAFF. In nucleotides, the CDR3 is TGTGCCAGAAGCTTACCCCGGGGACAACATCCAAACACTGAAGCTTTCTTT.